Given below is one T cell receptor (beta chain) in context. The target antigen is unknown. This sample was included in a study of a mutant IDH1 vaccine in newly diagnosed glioma. In the study overall: First vaccine doses came 4-6 weeks after radiotherapy alone, or with temozolomide cycles. Patients got radiotherapy, temozolomide, or both beforehand, and most got both. Scheduled at week 35, visit V12 preceded visit V13, held at week 47.

V was shortened by 7 bases and J by 2 bases, with 17 bases between the two germline ends. Germline-derived CDR1 and CDR2 are LNHDA and SQIVND (reference sequence). This CDR3 comprises 15 residues. TCRdb's table, derived via immunoSEQ multiplex PCR, lists solely in-frame clones and lacks some. The table shows approximately 50,000 clones, with 80% to 85% occurring only once. Time point in this sample: week 47, end of study. It was 300 ug of mutant IDH1 20-mer peptide that made up each vaccine dose, given with topical imiquimod. Donor diagnoses consisted of new WHO grade 3 or 4 IDH1-mutant, ATRX-lost astrocytomas.

The sample was PBMCs, taken from a glioma patient whose treatment included an IDH1 peptide vaccine. The chain combines TRBV19 with TRBJ1-2, with D uncertain. This TCR was sampled from a woman between 50 and 59 years old with glioma. This CDR3 reads CASTPRVDLNYGYTF. The CDR3 nucleotides are TGTGCCAGTACCCCCCGGGTGGACCTGAACTATGGCTACACCTTC.